These 10 T cell receptor beta chains share one sample of origin, sequenced in a study of monozygotic twins with inflammatory bowel disease. TCRdb re-called the 5' RACE reads; one entry per CDR3 protein, DNA not given. The sample's table shows about 330,000 distinct CDR3 sequences. The sequencing sample was made of blood. Receptors originate from a human donor with ulcerative colitis or Crohn's disease, or a healthy co-twin of an affected twin (not recorded which).

The chain joins TRBV27 to TRBJ1-5; with no DNA, the TCRdb D assignment of TRBD1 cannot be verified. This CDR3 contains 14 residues. The germline gives CDR1 MNHEY, CDR2 SMNVEV (reference sequence). Here the CDR3 reads CASSPGGAGQPQHF.

The V call is TRBV6-1, the J call TRBJ2-5; the D call from TCRdb, TRBD1, cannot be confirmed without DNA. The germline V gene encodes CDR1 MNHNS and CDR2 SASEGT. This CDR3 is 14 amino acids long. The chain's CDR3 is CASRRQGLMETQYF.

The rearrangement uses TRBV7-7 and TRBJ2-2. Germline CDR1 SSHAT, CDR2 FNYEAQ (reference sequence). The CDR3 has 11 residues. CDR3 residues: CAVGIPGELFF.

The chain has TRBV5-1 and TRBJ2-2; as DNA is missing, the TRBD1 call by TCRdb cannot be tested. The CDR3 loop spans 16 amino acids. Germline CDR1 is SGHRS and CDR2 is YFSETQ. The CDR3 here is CASSLEPGQGNGELFF.

The J gene is TRBJ2-2, the V gene TRBV28; TCRdb returns TRBD1, unconfirmable since there is no DNA. Per germline, CDR1 MDHEN and CDR2 SYDVKM. The CDR3 runs to 16 residues. The CDR3 sequence: CASSLNLGGNTGELFF.

This chain joins TRBV29-1 and TRBJ2-1; the D call of TRBD1 rests on TCRdb alone, since no DNA is present to check it. Germline V gene sequence: CDR1 SQVTM, CDR2 ANQGSEA. The CDR3 has 13 residues. CDR3 protein: CSVEKAGAFEQFF.

V and J are TRBV27 and TRBJ2-1; TCRdb returns TRBD2, unconfirmable since there is no DNA. The CDR3 runs to 17 residues. CDR1 is MNHEY and CDR2 is SMNVEV in the germline V gene (reference sequence). The CDR3 sequence: CASRLPGLAGAWNEQFF.

The chain couples TRBV12-3 or TRBV12-4 to TRBJ1-5. This CDR3 contains 13 residues. CDR3 amino acids: CASSSRSDQPQHF.

The gene calls are TRBV10-3 and TRBJ1-2; TCRdb proposes TRBD1, but this gene call is untestable without DNA. The CDR3 length is 17 residues. Germline V lookup: CDR1 ENHRY, CDR2 SYGVKD. Here the CDR3 reads CAITSTGPKRTNYGYTF.

V gene TRBV7-9 combines with J gene TRBJ1-6; TCRdb selects TRBD1, and the lack of DNA leaves this call unchecked. From germline, CDR1 is SEHNR and CDR2 FQNEAQ (reference sequence). The CDR3 runs 15 residues. The CDR3: CASSLKGAAGSPLHF. The whole variable domain, remainder taken from reference TRBV7-9 and TRBJ1-6, is DTGVSQNPRHKITKRGQNVTFRCDPISEHNRLYWYRQTLGQGPEFLTYFQNEAQLEKSRLLSDRFSAERPKGSFSTLEIQRTEQGDSAMYLCASSLKGAAGSPLHFGNGTRLTVT.